This entry describes one T cell receptor (beta chain). It lacks a known antigen. Base qualities are missing; no much larger clone stands one base away. Each collaborating institution followed its own protocols to collect whole blood in K2EDTA tubes. For TCRbeta analysis, collaborators shipped samples as frozen whole blood, isolated PBMCs, or DNA extracted from either of those sample types. The immunoSEQ Assay, a bias-controlled multiplex PCR, was used to amplify TCRbeta CDR3 regions from genomic DNA. On the authors' methods: The number of nucleated cells in each sample was estimated from the amplification of reference gene primers within the assay. To quantify the absolute abundance of each unique TCRbeta CDR3 rearrangement, sequence reads were collapsed and filtered. For each sample, productive Simpson clonality was calculated as the square root of Simpson's diversity index over productive rearrangements. This immuneACCESS table, as held by TCRdb, lists in-frame sequences with V and J called but not all clones. Of the missing ones, under half trace to an unresolved V gene in checked studies; the others have no known cause. Clonal size and the V and J genes are those of that table, whereas D and trimming came from the DNA. Counted in this sample were around 59,000 clones; approximately 79% of them appeared once. About 10% of the sample is in the top ten clones.

These data come from a study of blood T cell repertoires in COVID-19 (dated by TCRdb to the early 2020s). Describing the broader study: The collaborator samples originated in the United States, Italy and Spain and spanned the acute and convalescent phases of COVID-19. The sample metadata nearly always contained a de-identified subject ID, COVID-19 status, age in years and sex. The repertoires were made available in a free public database intended to serve as a resource for research on the immune response to SARS-CoV-2. The material from the prospective study consisted of cDNA or gDNA derived from T cells, B-cell-depleted T cells, or PBMCs. The dataset comprised deeply sampled blood TCRbeta repertoires from subjects exposed to, actively infected with, or recovered from COVID-19. The samples were drawn from the first 160 participants of the ongoing ImmuneRACE study and from some 1,300 subjects provided by 6 global collaborators. Where available, HLA class I and class II types were taken from metadata supplied by the sample provider and were not determined by assay-based typing. Overall results and qualifications from the work: How much clinical and demographic metadata was included differed by source and by participant, and the metadata was provided uncurated.

Sequenced: peripheral blood. The source of this sequence is a human donor in a cohort sampled during active COVID-19.

CDR3 loop: CASTPGQGAGELFF. Read as DNA, the sequence is TGTGCCAGCACCCCGGGACAGGGGGCCGGGGAGCTGTTTTTT. This receptor chain uses TRBV6-4 and TRBJ2-2; 11 junctional bases match TRBD1. Trimming takes 7 bases off V and 6 bases off J; junction bases not matched to a gene: 4. Sequences MRHNA (CDR1) and SNTAGT (CDR2) are obtained from the germline V gene. Counted from cysteine to phenylalanine, this CDR3 has 14 amino acids. Only the CDR3 portion is preserved as DNA: 42 bases, with reading frame beginning at the first base.